The following is a T cell receptor (beta chain) sequence with its context. Germline CDR1 SGHNT, CDR2 YYREEE (reference sequence). The CDR3 runs to 14 residues. Trimming removed 5 bases from V and 0 bases from J, with 12 bases in between. The data derive from a study of cytomegalovirus exposure and HLA in healthy donors. 60 Vbeta and 13 Jbeta primers were used in PCR. Generated by immunoSEQ multiplex PCR, the TCRdb table keeps only in-frame clones and is missing some. The repertoire holds under 60,000 clones, with 70% to 85% as singletons. Sequenced sample: PBMCs. The receptor's source is a man aged 45-60 years in good health and CMV-seronegative. The genes are TRBV5-4 and TRBJ2-7; possible D gene TRBD2, 6 bases. CDR3 region: CASRNRDSSYEQYF. The CDR3 DNA reads as TGTGCCAGCAGAAACCGGGACTCCTCCTACGAGCAGTACTTC. Full variable domain (missing parts from reference TRBV5-4 and TRBJ2-7): ETGVTQSPTHLIKTRGQQVTLRCSSQSGHNTVSWYQQALGQGPQFIFQYYREEENGRGNFPPRFSGLQFPNYSSELNVNALELDDSALYLCASRNRDSSYEQYFGPGTRLTVT.